The 9 T cell receptor beta chains reported below all come from one sample, sequenced in a study of blood T cells in healthy people across ages. Sample-barcoded 5' priming and a J-beta primer mix drove a second PCR of about 7 to 11 cycles. Each CDR3 protein is one row after TCRdb ran MiXCR on the 5' RACE reads. The sample consists of around 800,000 distinct CDR3 sequences, around 62% of them appearing once. The sample was blood. These receptors all stem from a man aged 25-45 years in good health.

V and J are TRBV9 and TRBJ2-3, with TRBD1 matching over 9 bases. V was clipped by 0 bases and J by 1 base; unmatched bases: 0. This CDR3 contains 15 residues. The germline gives CDR1 SGDLS, CDR2 YYNGEE. In DNA, the CDR3 is TGTGCCAGCAGCGTAGGGACAGGGGGCACAGATACGCAGTATTTT. It encodes CASSVGTGGTDTQYF.

Notes on this clonotype: The junction differs from germline at one of its ends, possibly a read error. The chain links TRBV29-1 to TRBJ2-4; tentatively, D is TRBD1 (5 bases). The J call is doubtful: the DNA matches TRBJ2-5 better. Germline V gene lookup returns CDR1 SQVTM and CDR2 ANQGSEA. CDR3 length: 10 amino acids. In nucleotides, the CDR3 is TGTGGGGTAGGGGCAGAGACCCAGTACTTC. This encodes CGVGAETQYF.

The V gene is TRBV6-2 or TRBV6-3, the J gene TRBJ2-7; TRBD2 is a possible D gene (5 bases). Trimming took off 5 bases at V and 1 base at J, with 18 bases between the two ends. The CDR3 totals 16 residues. Germline values: CDR1 MNHEY, CDR2 SVGEGT. CDR3 loop: CASSSTRGETSYEQYF. The CDR3 DNA reads TGTGCCAGCAGTAGCACCCGGGGTGAGACTTCCTACGAGCAGTACTTC.

This sequence joins TRBV20-1 and TRBJ2-1, with TRBD1 as a possible D gene (6 bases). V gave up 4 bases and J gave up 3 bases, with 16 bases separating them. Germline values: CDR1 DFQATT, CDR2 SNEGSKA (reference sequence). This CDR3 region has 15 residues. The CDR3, as DNA: TGCAGTGCTACGCTGCCCGGGACAAGCTACAATGAGCAGTTCTTC. Translating it yields CSATLPGTSYNEQFF.

The chain has TRBV4-2 and TRBJ2-1; the D gene could be TRBD1 or TRBD2 (7 bases each). The CDR3 covers 17 residues. The germline V gene has CDR1 LGHNA and CDR2 YNFKEQ. Between the trimmed V and J ends, which lost 0 bases and 2 bases, there was a span of 14 bases. The CDR3: CASSQEEGAGAYNEQFF. The CDR3 bases are TGTGCCAGCAGCCAAGAGGAGGGGGCGGGGGCCTACAATGAGCAGTTCTTC.

This clonotype was observed a few times. This chain connects TRBV4-2 to TRBJ1-6; TRBD1 agrees at 9 bases. V was pared by 1 base and J by 14 bases, with 9 bases of the junction left unmatched. Germline V gene lookup returns CDR1 LGHNA and CDR2 YNFKEQ. The CDR3 has 15 amino acids. CDR3 nucleotide sequence: TGTGCCAGCAGCCAAGGAGGACAGGGGCCTTTCACCCTCCACTTT. This codes for CASSQGGQGPFTLHF.

The chain is built from TRBV7-2 and TRBJ2-5, with 8 bases lining up with TRBD2. This CDR3 contains 16 residues. Per germline, CDR1 SGHTA and CDR2 FQGNSA. J lost 7 bases, V lost 4 bases, and 14 bases had no gene match. CDR3 sequence (DNA): TGTGCCAGCAGCTCCCGCCTAGCGGGCCCCTCGGGGACCCAGTACTTC. Protein: CASSSRLAGPSGTQYF.

V is TRBV9 and J is TRBJ2-2; TRBD2 agrees at 8 bases. This CDR3 contains 15 residues. The J segment lost 0 bases and the V segment lost 3 bases, leaving 1 base of the junction unmatched. Germline CDR1 and CDR2: SGDLS and YYNGEE. The CDR3 DNA sequence: TGTGCCAGCAGCGGTAGCGGGACGAACACCGGGGAGCTGTTTTTT. It codes for CASSGSGTNTGELFF. The whole variable domain, filled in from reference TRBV9 and TRBJ2-2, reads DSGVTQTPKHLITATGQRVTLRCSPRSGDLSVYWYQQSLDQGLQFLIQYYNGEERAKGNILERFSAQQFPDLHSELNLSSLELGDSALYFCASSGSGTNTGELFFGEGSRLTVL.

The V gene is TRBV7-8, the J gene TRBJ2-1; 8 bases line up with TRBD2. Germline V gene data show CDR1 as SGHVS and CDR2 as FQNEAQ. V dropped 1 base and J dropped 2; count of bases not matched to a gene: 10. This CDR3 has 18 amino acids. CDR3 protein: CASSLVGGGPETYNEQFF. CDR3 DNA sequence: TGTGCCAGCAGCTTAGTCGGCGGGGGGCCTGAGACCTACAATGAGCAGTTCTTC.